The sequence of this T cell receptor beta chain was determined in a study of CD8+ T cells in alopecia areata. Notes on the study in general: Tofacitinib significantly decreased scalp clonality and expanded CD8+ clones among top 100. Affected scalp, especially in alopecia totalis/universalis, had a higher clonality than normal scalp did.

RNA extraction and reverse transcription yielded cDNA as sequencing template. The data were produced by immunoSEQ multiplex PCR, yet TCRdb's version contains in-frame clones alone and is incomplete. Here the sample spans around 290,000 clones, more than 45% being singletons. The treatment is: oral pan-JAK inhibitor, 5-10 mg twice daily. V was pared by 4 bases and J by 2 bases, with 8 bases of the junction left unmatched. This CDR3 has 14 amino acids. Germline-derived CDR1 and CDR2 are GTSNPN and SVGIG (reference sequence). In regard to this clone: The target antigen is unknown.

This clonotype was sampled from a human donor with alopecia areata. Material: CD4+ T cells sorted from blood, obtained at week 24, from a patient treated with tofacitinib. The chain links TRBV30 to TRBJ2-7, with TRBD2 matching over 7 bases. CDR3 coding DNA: TGTGCCTGGACCCTCACGGGGGGAACCTACGAGCAGTACTTC. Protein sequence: CAWTLTGGTYEQYF.